The clone carrying this TCR beta chain has only a few counts. CDR3 length equals 13 residues. The V end lost 4 bases, the J end lost 4 bases, and 13 bases lay between the germline ends. Germline CDR1 reads SQVTM; CDR2 reads ANQGSEA. The sample comes from a study of blood T cells in healthy people across ages. Through a sample-barcoded 5' primer and a J-beta primer mix, a second PCR was run for roughly 7 to 12 cycles. Each CDR3 protein is one row after TCRdb ran MiXCR on the 5' RACE reads. The sample contains nearly 800,000 distinct CDR3 sequences, roughly 25% of which appear only once. The same specimen was also included in a second study, on T cells of mothers and their children. According to that study: Donation was provided by three healthy Caucasian mothers along with their six children.

The source material was blood. This rearrangement joins TRBV29-1 to TRBJ1-1; a weak D match, TRBD1 (6 bases). The sequence derives from a boy between 10 and 17 years old in good health. The CDR3 DNA sequence: TGCAGCGTTGCTGGACAGCGGGGCACTGAAGCTTTCTTT. This gives the protein CSVAGQRGTEAFF.